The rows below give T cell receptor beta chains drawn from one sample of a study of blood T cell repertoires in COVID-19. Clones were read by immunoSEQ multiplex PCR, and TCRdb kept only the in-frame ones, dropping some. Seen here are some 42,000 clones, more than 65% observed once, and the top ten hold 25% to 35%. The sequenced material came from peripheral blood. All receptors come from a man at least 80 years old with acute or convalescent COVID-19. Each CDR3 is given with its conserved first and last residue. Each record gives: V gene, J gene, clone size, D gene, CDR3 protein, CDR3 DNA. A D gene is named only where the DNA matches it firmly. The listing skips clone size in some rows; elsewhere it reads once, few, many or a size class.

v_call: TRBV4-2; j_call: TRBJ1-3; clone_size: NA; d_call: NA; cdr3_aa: CASSPDRSSGNTIYF; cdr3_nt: TGTGCCAGCAGCCCCGACAGAAGCTCTGGAAACACCATATATTTT
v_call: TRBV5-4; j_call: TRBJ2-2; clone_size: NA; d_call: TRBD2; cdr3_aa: CASSLASGNTGELFF; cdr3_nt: TGTGCCAGCAGCTTGGCTAGCGGCAACACCGGGGAGCTGTTTTTT
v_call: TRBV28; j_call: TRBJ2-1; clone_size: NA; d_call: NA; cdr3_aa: CASTTGTVAWEQFF; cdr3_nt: TGTGCCAGCACTACCGGGACTGTGGCCTGGGAGCAGTTCTTC
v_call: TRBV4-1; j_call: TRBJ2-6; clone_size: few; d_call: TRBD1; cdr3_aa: CASSQGVLVGQGASGANVLTF; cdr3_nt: TGCGCCAGCAGCCAAGGAGTGCTTGTGGGACAGGGGGCCTCTGGGGCCAACGTCCTGACTTTC
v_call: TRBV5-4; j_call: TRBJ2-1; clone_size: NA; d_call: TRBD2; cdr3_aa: CASSLLTSVYNEQFF; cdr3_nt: TGTGCCAGCAGCTTGTTGACTAGCGTCTACAATGAGCAGTTCTTC
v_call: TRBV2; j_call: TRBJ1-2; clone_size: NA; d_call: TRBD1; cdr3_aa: CASSGTGFGYTF; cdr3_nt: TGTGCCAGCAGTGGGACAGGGTTTGGCTACACCTTC
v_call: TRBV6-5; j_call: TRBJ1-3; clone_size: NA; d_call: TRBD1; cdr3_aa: CATLDRADGNTIYF; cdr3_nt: TGTGCCACCCTCGACAGGGCAGACGGAAACACCATATATTTT
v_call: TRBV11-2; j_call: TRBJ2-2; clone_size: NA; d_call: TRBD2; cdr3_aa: CASSPRMVRETTGELFF; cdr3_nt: TGTGCCAGCAGCCCCCGGATGGTGCGGGAGACCACCGGGGAGCTGTTTTTT
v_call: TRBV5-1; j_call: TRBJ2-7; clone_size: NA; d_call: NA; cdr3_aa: CASSLLDKNYEQYF; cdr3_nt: TGCGCCAGCAGCTTGCTCGACAAAAACTACGAGCAGTACTTC
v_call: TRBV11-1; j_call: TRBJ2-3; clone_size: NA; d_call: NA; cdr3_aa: CASSLEGGVGTDTQYF; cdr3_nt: TGTGCCAGCAGCTTAGAAGGGGGAGTCGGCACAGATACGCAGTATTTT
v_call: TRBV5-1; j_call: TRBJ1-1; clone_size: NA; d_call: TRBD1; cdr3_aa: CASSPGQYMNTEAFF; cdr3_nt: TGCGCCAGCAGCCCGGGACAGTACATGAACACTGAAGCTTTCTTT
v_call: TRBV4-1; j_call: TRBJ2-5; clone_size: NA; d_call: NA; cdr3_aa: CASSQDNRGGFQETQYF; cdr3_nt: TGCGCCAGCAGCCAAGATAATAGGGGGGGCTTCCAAGAGACCCAGTACTTC
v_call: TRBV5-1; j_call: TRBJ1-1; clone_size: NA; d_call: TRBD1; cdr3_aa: CASREDRGLPNTEAFF; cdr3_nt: TGCGCCAGCAGGGAGGACAGGGGGCTCCCGAACACTGAAGCTTTCTTT
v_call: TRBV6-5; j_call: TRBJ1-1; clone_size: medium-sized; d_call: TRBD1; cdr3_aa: CASRGTVRNTEAFF; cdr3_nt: TGTGCCAGCAGGGGGACAGTTCGGAACACTGAAGCTTTCTTT
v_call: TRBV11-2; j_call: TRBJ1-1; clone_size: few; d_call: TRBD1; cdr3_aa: CASSPRDRGRATEAFF; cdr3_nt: TGTGCCAGCAGCCCCCGGGACAGGGGGCGGGCCACTGAAGCTTTCTTT
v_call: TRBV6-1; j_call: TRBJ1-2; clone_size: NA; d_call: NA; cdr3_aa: CASSESDTRGGYTF; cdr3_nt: TGTGCCAGCAGTGAATCAGACACCAGGGGTGGCTACACCTTC
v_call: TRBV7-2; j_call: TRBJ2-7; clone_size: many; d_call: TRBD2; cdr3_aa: CASSLLAGGSYEQYF; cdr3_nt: TGTGCCAGCAGCTTACTAGCGGGGGGGTCCTACGAGCAGTACTTC
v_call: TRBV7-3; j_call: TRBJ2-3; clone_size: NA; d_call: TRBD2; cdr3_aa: CASSSSSGSGRDTQYF; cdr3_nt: TGTGCCAGCAGCTCTTCTAGCGGGAGCGGGAGAGATACGCAGTATTTT
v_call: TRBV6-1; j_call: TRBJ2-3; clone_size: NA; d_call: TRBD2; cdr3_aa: CASSESGGASTDTQYF; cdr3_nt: TGTGCCAGCAGTGAAAGCGGGGGGGCAAGCACAGATACGCAGTATTTT
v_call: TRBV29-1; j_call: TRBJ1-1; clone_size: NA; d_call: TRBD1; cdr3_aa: CSVAGQARTEAFF; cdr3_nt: TGCAGCGTCGCGGGACAGGCCCGGACTGAAGCTTTCTTT
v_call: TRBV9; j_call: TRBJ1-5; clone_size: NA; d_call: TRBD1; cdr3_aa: CASSAQGQDHQPQHF; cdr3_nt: TGTGCCAGCAGCGCCCAGGGACAGGATCATCAGCCCCAGCATTTT
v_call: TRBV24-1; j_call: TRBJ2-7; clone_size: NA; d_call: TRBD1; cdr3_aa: CATSGQGDRGQYEQYF; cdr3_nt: TGTGCCACCAGTGGCCAGGGGGACAGGGGGCAGTACGAGCAGTACTTC
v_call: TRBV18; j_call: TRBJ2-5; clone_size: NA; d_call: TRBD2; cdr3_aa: CASSPRPGTSDETQYF; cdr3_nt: TGTGCCAGCTCACCCCGTCCCGGGACTAGCGATGAGACCCAGTACTTC
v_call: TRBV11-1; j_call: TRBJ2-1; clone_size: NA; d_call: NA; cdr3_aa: CASSLDRFNEQFF; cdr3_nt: TGTGCCAGCAGCTTAGATCGTTTCAATGAGCAGTTCTTC
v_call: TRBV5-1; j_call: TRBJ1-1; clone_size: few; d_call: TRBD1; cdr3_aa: CASSFTGGTEAFF; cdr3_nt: TGCGCCAGCAGCTTTACAGGGGGCACTGAAGCTTTCTTT
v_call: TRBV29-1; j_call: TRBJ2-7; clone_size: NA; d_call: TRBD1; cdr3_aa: CSVQTGDEQYF; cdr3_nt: TGCAGCGTTCAGACAGGGGACGAGCAGTACTTC
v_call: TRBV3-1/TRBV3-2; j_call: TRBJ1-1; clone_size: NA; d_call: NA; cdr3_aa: CASSLRGSNTEAFF; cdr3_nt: TGTGCCAGCAGCCTTCGGGGTTCGAACACTGAAGCTTTCTTT
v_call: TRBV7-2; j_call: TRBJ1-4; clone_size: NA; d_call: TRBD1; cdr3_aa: CASSFQRQGANEKLFF; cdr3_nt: TGTGCCAGCAGCTTCCAGCGACAGGGCGCTAATGAAAAACTGTTTTTT
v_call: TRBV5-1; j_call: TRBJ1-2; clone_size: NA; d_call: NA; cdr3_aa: CASSLARQGGDGYTF; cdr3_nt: TGCGCCAGCAGCTTGGCCCGGCAGGGTGGGGATGGCTACACCTTC
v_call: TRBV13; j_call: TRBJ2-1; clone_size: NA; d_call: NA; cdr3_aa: CASSLDSNSYNEQFF; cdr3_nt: TGTGCCAGCAGCTTAGATAGCAACTCCTACAATGAGCAGTTCTTC
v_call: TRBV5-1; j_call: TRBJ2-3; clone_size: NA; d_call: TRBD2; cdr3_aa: CASSSGLAGPTDTQYF; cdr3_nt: TGCGCCAGCAGCTCGGGACTAGCGGGACCCACAGATACGCAGTATTTT
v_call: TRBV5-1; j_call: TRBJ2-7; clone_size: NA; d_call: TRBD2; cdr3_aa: CASGSSGRVHEQYF; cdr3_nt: TGCGCCAGCGGATCTAGCGGGAGGGTCCACGAGCAGTACTTC